Sequencing of this T cell receptor beta chain was carried out in a study of radiotherapy plus CTLA-4 blockade in lung cancer. Study-level information: Disease control was achieved by 31% of patients, and objective responses by less than 20%.

Treatment of patients with chemo-refractory metastatic non-small-cell lung cancer consisted of focal radiation plus CTLA-4 blockade with ipilimumab. V was pared by 6 bases and J by 0 bases, with 9 bases between. The CDR3 has 14 residues. Germline CDR1 is MNHEY and CDR2 is SVGAGI. TCRdb's copy holds only in-frame clones and misses some; the assay was immunoSEQ multiplex PCR. The sample consists of 90,000 or so clones, 83% of them appearing once. Sequenced material: peripheral blood, taken from a patient treated with radiotherapy plus ipilimumab. This receptor was obtained from a human donor with non-small cell lung cancer who had stable disease on radiotherapy plus ipilimumab. J is TRBJ1-3 and V is TRBV6-5; D gene ambiguous. CDR3 coding DNA: TGTGCCAGCAGCCCCGACACCTCTGGAAACACCATATATTTT. It translates to CASSPDTSGNTIYF.